A selection of T cell receptor beta chains follows, all from one sample in a study of CD8+CD57+ T cells in acquired aplastic anemia. TCRdb reprocessed the reads via MiXCR and lists one record per CDR3 protein. Of about 170,000 distinct CDR3 sequences listed, 55% to 80% are singletons. The sequencing sample was made of sorted CD4+, CD8+, or CD8+CD57+ T cells (not recorded which) from PBMCs. The receptor set was obtained from a human donor in good health. Each CDR3 is given with its conserved first and last residue. A D gene is named only where the DNA matches it firmly. Expanded clones are given a class, and other clones once, few, many or no size at all.

D	J	size	V	CDR3	DNA
.	TRBJ1-2	.	TRBV9	CASSVGSPTVYGYTF	TGTGCCAGCAGCGTAGGTTCCCCGACGGTCTATGGCTACACCTTC
.	TRBJ2-5	.	TRBV5-1	CASSLAPDREVYF	TGCGCCAGCAGCTTGGCCCCTGACAGGGAGGTGTACTTC
TRBD2	TRBJ2-7	.	TRBV2	CASMDGRASYEQYF	TGTGCCAGCATGGACGGGAGGGCCTCCTACGAGCAGTACTTC
.	TRBJ2-7	.	TRBV12-5	CASGFLPSPYEQYF	TGTGCTAGTGGTTTCCTCCCGAGTCCCTACGAGCAGTACTTC
TRBD1	TRBJ1-1	.	TRBV25-1	CASSESRVQGSGEAFF	TGTGCCAGCAGTGAATCTAGGGTACAGGGGTCCGGTGAAGCTTTCTTT
.	TRBJ2-7	.	TRBV5-4	CASSPKKGISYEQYF	TGTGCCAGCAGCCCCAAAAAGGGCATAAGCTACGAGCAGTACTTC
TRBD1	TRBJ2-5	.	TRBV2	CASSEGGQGEETQYF	TGTGCCAGCAGTGAGGGGGGACAGGGAGAAGAGACCCAGTACTTC
.	TRBJ2-1	many	TRBV4-1	CASSLDPRDEQFF	TGCGCCAGCAGCCTCGATCCCCGGGACGAGCAGTTCTTC
.	TRBJ2-5	.	TRBV9	CASSVGTAETQYF	TGTGCCAGCAGCGTAGGGACAGCAGAGACCCAGTACTTC
.	TRBJ1-4	.	TRBV11-1	CASSGLDYYNEKLFF	TGTGCCAGCAGCGGACTGGATTACTACAATGAAAAACTGTTTTTT
TRBD1	TRBJ2-1	once	TRBV7-8	CASSSRGQGGNEQFF	TGTGCCAGCAGCTCACGTGGACAGGGAGGCAATGAGCAGTTCTTC
TRBD1	TRBJ2-5	few	TRBV5-4	CASSFNGQGAETQYF	TGTGCCAGCAGCTTTAACGGACAGGGGGCGGAGACCCAGTACTTC
TRBD2	TRBJ2-1	.	TRBV12-3/TRBV12-4	CASSLAVSGGAYNEQFF	TGTGCCAGCAGTTTAGCAGTTAGCGGGGGAGCCTACAATGAGCAGTTCTTC